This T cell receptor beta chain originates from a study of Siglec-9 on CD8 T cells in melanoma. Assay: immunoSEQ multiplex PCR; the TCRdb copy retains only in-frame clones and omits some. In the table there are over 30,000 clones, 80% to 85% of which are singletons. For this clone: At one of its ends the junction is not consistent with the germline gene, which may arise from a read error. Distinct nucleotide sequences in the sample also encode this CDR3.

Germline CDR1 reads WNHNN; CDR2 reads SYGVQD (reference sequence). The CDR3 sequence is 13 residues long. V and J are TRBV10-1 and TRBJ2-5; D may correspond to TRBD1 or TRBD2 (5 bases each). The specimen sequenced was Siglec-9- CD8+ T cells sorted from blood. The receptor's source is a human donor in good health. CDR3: CASSSTGAETQYF. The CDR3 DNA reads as TGCGCCAGCAGTTCCACCGGGGCAGAGACTCAGTACTTC.